These T cell receptor beta chains were read from a single sample in a study of T cell responses to AZD1222 COVID-19 vaccine. Using immunoSEQ multiplex PCR, the repertoire was profiled, and TCRdb retains in-frame clones only, with some absent. The sample includes over 95,000 clones, 87% of them seen just once. Sequencing was performed on peripheral blood, taken on day 0 of AZD1222 vaccination. All receptors come from an adult in good health. Each CDR3 is given with its conserved first and last residue. Fields, in order: V gene, J gene, CDR3 protein.

v_gene: TRBV4-3
j_gene: TRBJ2-1
CDR3aa: CASSQDLPAGGYNEQFF

v_gene: TRBV6-2/TRBV6-3
j_gene: TRBJ2-7
CDR3aa: CASSYQSYEQYF

v_gene: TRBV3-1/TRBV3-2
j_gene: TRBJ1-6
CDR3aa: CASRQGLGNSPLHF

v_gene: TRBV19
j_gene: TRBJ1-3
CDR3aa: CASSPKSSGNTIYF

v_gene: TRBV9
j_gene: TRBJ1-1
CDR3aa: CASSGVGTEAFF

v_gene: TRBV3-1/TRBV3-2
j_gene: TRBJ2-1
CDR3aa: CASSQDRWEQFF

v_gene: TRBV4-2
j_gene: TRBJ2-1
CDR3aa: CASSHVGIYNEQFF

v_gene: TRBV7-6
j_gene: TRBJ2-3
CDR3aa: CASSFLGADTQYF

v_gene: TRBV19
j_gene: TRBJ1-4
CDR3aa: CASSTAGRSNEKLFF

v_gene: TRBV2
j_gene: TRBJ1-5
CDR3aa: CASTRDRGHNQPQHF

v_gene: TRBV7-7
j_gene: TRBJ2-3
CDR3aa: CASSPGTTSTDTQYF

v_gene: TRBV9
j_gene: TRBJ1-5
CDR3aa: CASSVGGNNQPQHF

v_gene: TRBV5-5
j_gene: TRBJ1-5
CDR3aa: CASSPGQGAAQPQHF

v_gene: TRBV9
j_gene: TRBJ1-1
CDR3aa: CASSYLPGGTEAFF

v_gene: TRBV7-8
j_gene: TRBJ1-3
CDR3aa: CASSLEVGGHGNTIYF

v_gene: TRBV3-1/TRBV3-2
j_gene: TRBJ2-5
CDR3aa: CASEARGRGETQYF

v_gene: TRBV18
j_gene: TRBJ1-2
CDR3aa: CASSPKNREGYTF

v_gene: TRBV18
j_gene: TRBJ1-1
CDR3aa: CASSPFGHSTEAFF

v_gene: TRBV4-1
j_gene: TRBJ2-7
CDR3aa: CASGQGPYEQYF

v_gene: TRBV5-6
j_gene: TRBJ1-6
CDR3aa: CASSWGRDSYNSPLHF

v_gene: TRBV19
j_gene: TRBJ2-1
CDR3aa: CASSLDRGSYNEQFF

v_gene: TRBV7-9
j_gene: TRBJ1-2
CDR3aa: CASSLVFTEGYTF

v_gene: TRBV5-5
j_gene: TRBJ1-2
CDR3aa: CASSLDTSGRLLGYGYTF

v_gene: TRBV5-6
j_gene: TRBJ1-2
CDR3aa: CASSPTGGYGYTF

v_gene: TRBV7-3
j_gene: TRBJ1-6
CDR3aa: CASSLTFGGGPWNSPLHF

v_gene: TRBV6-2/TRBV6-3
j_gene: TRBJ2-7
CDR3aa: CASSPTSNRVVGDEQYF

v_gene: TRBV30
j_gene: TRBJ1-2
CDR3aa: CAWSDRDRYGYTF